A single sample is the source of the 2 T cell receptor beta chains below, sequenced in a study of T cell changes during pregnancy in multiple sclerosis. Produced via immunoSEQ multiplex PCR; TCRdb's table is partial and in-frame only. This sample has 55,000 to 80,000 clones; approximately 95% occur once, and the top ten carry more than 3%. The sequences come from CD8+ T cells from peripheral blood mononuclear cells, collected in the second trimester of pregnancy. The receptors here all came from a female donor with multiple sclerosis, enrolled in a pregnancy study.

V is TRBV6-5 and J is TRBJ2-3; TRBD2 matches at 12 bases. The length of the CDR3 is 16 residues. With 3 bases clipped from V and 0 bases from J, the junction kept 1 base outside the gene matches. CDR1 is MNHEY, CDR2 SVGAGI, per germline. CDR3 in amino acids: CASSYLAGGSTDTQYF. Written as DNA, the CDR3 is TGTGCCAGCAGTTATCTAGCGGGGGGGAGCACAGATACGCAGTATTTT.

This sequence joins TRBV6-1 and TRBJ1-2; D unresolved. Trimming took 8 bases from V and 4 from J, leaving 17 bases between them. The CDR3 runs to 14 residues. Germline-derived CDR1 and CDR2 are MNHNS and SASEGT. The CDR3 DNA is TGTGCCAGCCTACCGCCTGCCAGGATCTATGGCTACACCTTC. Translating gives CASLPPARIYGYTF.